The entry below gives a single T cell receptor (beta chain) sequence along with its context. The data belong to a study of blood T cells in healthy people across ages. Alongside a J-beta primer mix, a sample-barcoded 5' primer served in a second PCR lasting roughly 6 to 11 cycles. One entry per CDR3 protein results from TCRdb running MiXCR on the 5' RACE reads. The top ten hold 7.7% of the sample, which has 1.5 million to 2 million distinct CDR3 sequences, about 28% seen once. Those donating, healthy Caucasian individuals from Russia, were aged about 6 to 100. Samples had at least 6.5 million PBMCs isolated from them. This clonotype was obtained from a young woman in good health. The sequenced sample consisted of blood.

CDR3 bases: TGTGCCAGCAGTCCCGGGACAGGGTACCCCTACGAGCAGTACTTC. Protein: CASSPGTGYPYEQYF. The chain carries TRBV28 and TRBJ2-5, with TRBD1 identical over 9 bases. The J call could be wrong; TRBJ2-7 is a better fit for the DNA end. Germline CDR1 MDHEN, CDR2 SYDVKM. The CDR3 totals 15 residues.